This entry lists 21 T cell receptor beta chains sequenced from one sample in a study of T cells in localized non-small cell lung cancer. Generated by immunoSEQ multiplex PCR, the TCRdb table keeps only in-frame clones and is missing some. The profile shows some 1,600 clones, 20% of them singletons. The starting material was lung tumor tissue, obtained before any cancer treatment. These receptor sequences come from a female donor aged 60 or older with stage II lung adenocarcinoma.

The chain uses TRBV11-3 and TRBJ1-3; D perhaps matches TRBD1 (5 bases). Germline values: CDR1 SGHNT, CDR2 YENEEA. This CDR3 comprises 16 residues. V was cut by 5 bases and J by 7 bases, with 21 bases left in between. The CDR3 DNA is TGTGCCAGCAGCCCCAGTCCGGGACCCCTCGGTAACACCATATATTTT. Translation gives CASSPSPGPLGNTIYF.

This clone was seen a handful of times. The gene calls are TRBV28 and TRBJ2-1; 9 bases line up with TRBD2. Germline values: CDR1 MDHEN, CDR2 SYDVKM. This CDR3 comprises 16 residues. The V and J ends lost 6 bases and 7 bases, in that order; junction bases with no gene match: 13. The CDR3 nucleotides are TGTGCCAGCAGCACCTCCGGAGCGGGGGGAAGAAATGAGCAGTTCTTC. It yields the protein CASSTSGAGGRNEQFF.

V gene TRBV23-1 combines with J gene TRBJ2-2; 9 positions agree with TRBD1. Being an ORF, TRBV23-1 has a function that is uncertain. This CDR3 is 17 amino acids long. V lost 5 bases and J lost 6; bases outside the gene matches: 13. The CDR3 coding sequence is TGCGCCAGCAGTTATCTCCTCCGGGACAGGGAGGCCGGGGAGCTGTTTTTT. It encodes CASSYLLRDREAGELFF.

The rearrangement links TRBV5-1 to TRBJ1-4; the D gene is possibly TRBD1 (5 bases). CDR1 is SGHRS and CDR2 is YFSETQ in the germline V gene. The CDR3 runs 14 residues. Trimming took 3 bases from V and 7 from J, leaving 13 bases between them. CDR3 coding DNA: TGCGCCAGCAGCTCGGGGGATTCGGGTGAAAAACTGTTTTTT. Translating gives CASSSGDSGEKLFF.

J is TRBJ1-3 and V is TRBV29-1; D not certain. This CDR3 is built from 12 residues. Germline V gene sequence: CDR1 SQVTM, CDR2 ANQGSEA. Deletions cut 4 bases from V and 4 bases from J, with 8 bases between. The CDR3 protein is CSVGSSGNTIYF. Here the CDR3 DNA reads TGCAGCGTTGGTTCGTCCGGAAACACCATATATTTT.

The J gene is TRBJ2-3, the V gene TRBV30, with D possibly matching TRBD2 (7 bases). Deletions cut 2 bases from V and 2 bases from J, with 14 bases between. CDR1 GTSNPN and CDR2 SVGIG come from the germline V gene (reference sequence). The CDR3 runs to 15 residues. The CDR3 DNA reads TGTGCCTGGAGTTGGACTAGGGGGATCACAGATACGCAGTATTTT. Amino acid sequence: CAWSWTRGITDTQYF.

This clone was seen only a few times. CDR3 bases: TGTGCCTGGAGCTTGAATAGCAATCAGCCCCAGCATTTT. Protein: CAWSLNSNQPQHF. This chain connects TRBV30 to TRBJ1-5; no clear D gene. Germline CDR1 and CDR2: GTSNPN and SVGIG (reference sequence). CDR3 length equals 13 residues. Trimming pared 3 bases from V and 0 bases from J, leaving 6 bases between. The full variable domain, completed using reference TRBV30 and TRBJ1-5, is SQTIHQWPATLVQPVGSPLSLECTVEGTSNPNLYWYRQAAGRGLQLLFYSVGIGQISSEVPQNLSASRPQDRQFILSSKKLLLSDSGFYLCAWSLNSNQPQHFGDGTRLSIL.

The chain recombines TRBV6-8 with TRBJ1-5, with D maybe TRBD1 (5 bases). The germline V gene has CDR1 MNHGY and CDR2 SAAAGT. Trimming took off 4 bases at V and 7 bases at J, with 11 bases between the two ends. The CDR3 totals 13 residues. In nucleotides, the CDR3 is TGTGCCAGCAGTTGGGGGATTCAACAGCCCCAGCATTTT. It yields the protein CASSWGIQQPQHF.

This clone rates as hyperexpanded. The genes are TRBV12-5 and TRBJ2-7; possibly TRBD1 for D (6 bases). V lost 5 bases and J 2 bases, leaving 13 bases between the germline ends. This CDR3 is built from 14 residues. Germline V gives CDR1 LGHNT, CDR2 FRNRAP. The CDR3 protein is CASGQDRLPYEQYF. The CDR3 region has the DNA TGTGCTAGTGGTCAAGACAGGTTACCCTACGAGCAGTACTTC.

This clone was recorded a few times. CDR3 protein: CASIRGVAQTTQYF. For the CDR3, the DNA is TGCGCCAGCATTCGCGGGGTTGCACAGACTACGCAGTATTTT. The chain couples TRBV10-1 to TRBJ2-3; tentatively, D is TRBD2 (6 bases). The CDR3 totals 14 residues. Germline assignment: CDR1 WNHNN and CDR2 SYGVQD (reference sequence). The ends were cut back, 7 bases at V and 8 bases at J, with 19 bases in the middle.

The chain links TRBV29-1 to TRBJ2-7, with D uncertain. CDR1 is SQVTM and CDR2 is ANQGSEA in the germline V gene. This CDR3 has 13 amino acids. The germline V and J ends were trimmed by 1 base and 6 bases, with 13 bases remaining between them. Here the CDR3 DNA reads TGCAGCGTTGAAGGCCCAGGCCCAACCGAGCAGTACTTC. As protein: CSVEGPGPTEQYF.

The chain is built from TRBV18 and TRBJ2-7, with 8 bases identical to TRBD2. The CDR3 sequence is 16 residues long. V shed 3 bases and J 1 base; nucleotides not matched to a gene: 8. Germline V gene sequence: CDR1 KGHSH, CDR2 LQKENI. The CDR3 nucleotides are TGTGCCAGCTCACCCCGGGGACGGGGGGGATCCTACGAGCAGTACTTC. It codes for CASSPRGRGGSYEQYF.

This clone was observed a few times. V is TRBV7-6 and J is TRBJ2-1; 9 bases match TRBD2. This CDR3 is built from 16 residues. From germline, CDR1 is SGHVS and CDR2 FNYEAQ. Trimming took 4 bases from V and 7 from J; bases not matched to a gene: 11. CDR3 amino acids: CASSYSSGREVNEQFF. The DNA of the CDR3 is TGTGCCAGCAGCTACAGTAGCGGGAGAGAAGTAAATGAGCAGTTCTTC.

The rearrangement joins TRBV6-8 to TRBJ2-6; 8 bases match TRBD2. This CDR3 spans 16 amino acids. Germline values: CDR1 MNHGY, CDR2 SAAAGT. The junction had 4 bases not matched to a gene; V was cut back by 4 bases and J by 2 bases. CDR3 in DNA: TGTGCCAGCAGTTGGGCGGGGGGAGCTGGGGCCAACGTCCTGACTTTC. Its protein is CASSWAGGAGANVLTF.

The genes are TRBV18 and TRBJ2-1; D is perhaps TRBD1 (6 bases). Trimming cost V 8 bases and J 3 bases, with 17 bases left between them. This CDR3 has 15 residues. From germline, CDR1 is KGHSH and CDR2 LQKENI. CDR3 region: CASGETGYSYNEQFF. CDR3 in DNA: TGTGCCAGCGGCGAGACAGGTTATAGCTACAATGAGCAGTTCTTC.

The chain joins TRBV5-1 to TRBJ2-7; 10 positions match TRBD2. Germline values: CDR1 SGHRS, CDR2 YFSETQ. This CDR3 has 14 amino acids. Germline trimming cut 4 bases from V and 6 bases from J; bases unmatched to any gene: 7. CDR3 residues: CASSVSGRASEQYF. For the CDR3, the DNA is TGCGCCAGCAGCGTAAGCGGGAGGGCCTCCGAGCAGTACTTC.

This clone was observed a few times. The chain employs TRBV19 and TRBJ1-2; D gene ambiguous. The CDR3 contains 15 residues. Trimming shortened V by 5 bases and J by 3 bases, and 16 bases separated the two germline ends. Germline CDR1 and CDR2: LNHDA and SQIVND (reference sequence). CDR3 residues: CASSPTGVMDYGYTF. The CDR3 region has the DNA TGTGCCAGTAGTCCAACTGGGGTTATGGACTATGGCTACACCTTC.

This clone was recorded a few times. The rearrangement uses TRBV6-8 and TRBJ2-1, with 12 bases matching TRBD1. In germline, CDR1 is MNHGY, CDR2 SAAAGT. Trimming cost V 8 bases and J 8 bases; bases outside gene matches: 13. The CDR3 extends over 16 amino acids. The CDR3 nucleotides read TGTGCCAGCGGGTCTACAGGGACAGGGGGCGTCGATGAGCAGTTCTTC. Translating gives CASGSTGTGGVDEQFF.

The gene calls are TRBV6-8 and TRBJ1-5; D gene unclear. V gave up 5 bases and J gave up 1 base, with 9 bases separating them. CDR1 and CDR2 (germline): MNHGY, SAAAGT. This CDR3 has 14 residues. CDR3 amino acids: CASSPLVSNQPQHF. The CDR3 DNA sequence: TGTGCCAGCAGTCCACTAGTAAGCAATCAGCCCCAGCATTTT.

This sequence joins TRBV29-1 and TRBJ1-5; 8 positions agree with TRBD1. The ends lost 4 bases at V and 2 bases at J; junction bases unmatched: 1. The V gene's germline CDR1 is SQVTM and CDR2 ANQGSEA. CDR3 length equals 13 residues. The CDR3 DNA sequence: TGCAGCGTTGCAGGGGGCGGCAATCAGCCCCAGCATTTT. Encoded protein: CSVAGGGNQPQHF.

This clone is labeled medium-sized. CDR3 residues: CASSLLAGDSYEQYF. The CDR3 coding sequence is TGTGCCAGCAGCCTTCTAGCGGGAGACTCCTACGAGCAGTACTTC. The chain employs TRBV11-3 and TRBJ2-7; the match to TRBD2 covers 10 bases. Germline V CDR1 and CDR2: SGHNT, YENEEA. There are 15 residues in the CDR3. Trimming cost V 5 bases and J 0 bases; bases outside gene matches: 4.